These 15 T cell receptor beta chains were sequenced from one sample in a study of shared clonotypes between healthy human individuals. Libraries were prepared by immunoSEQ multiplex PCR; TCRdb keeps only in-frame clonotypes and omits some of them. The sample contains under 2,000,000 clones, about 94% of which appear only once. Only CD45RO-negative cells positively selected for CCR7 counted as naive CD8 cells, so terminally differentiated effector memory CD45RA+ cells were excluded. The sample was naive CD8+ T cells sorted from blood. All receptors come from a man between 18 and 35 years old in good health.

The J gene is TRBJ1-2, the V gene TRBV15, with D possibly being TRBD1 (6 bases). Germline V lookup: CDR1 LNHNV, CDR2 YYDKDF (reference sequence). The CDR3 extends over 16 amino acids. Deletions cut 1 base from V and 2 bases from J, with 14 bases between. CDR3 coding DNA: TGTGCCACCAGCAGAGGATTGGGGGGCGCGAACTATGGCTACACCTTC. It encodes CATSRGLGGANYGYTF.

The gene calls are TRBV27 and TRBJ2-7; 7 nucleotides align to TRBD1. The V gene end was trimmed by 7 bases and the J gene end by 11 bases; junction bases not matched to a gene: 11. The germline CDR1 and CDR2 sequences are MNHEY and SMNVEV (reference sequence). There are 12 residues in the CDR3. The CDR3 nucleotides read TGTGCCAGCACCCAGACAGGGTGTTATAAGTACTTC. It specifies CASTQTGCYKYF.

In the case of this clone: This CDR3 is also generated by other DNA sequences in the sample. The chain carries TRBV10-2 and TRBJ2-1, with 10 bases fitting TRBD2. CDR1 WSHSY and CDR2 SAAADI come from the germline V gene. The V segment lost 4 bases and the J segment 7 bases; nucleotides outside the gene matches: 4. The CDR3 is made up of 14 amino acids. The CDR3, as DNA: TGCGCCAGCAGTGGGACTAGCGGTTATAATGAGCAGTTCTTC. Translated, it gives CASSGTSGYNEQFF.

This chain uses TRBV9 with TRBJ2-1; 11 bases fit TRBD2. The CDR3 extends over 15 amino acids. The V gene's germline CDR1 is SGDLS and CDR2 YYNGEE. V lost 6 bases and J lost 0; bases outside the gene matches: 2. The CDR3 nucleotides read TGTGCCAGCACTACTAGCGGGAGCTCCTACAATGAGCAGTTCTTC. Translated, it gives CASTTSGSSYNEQFF.

The chain has TRBV5-8 and TRBJ1-5; D unclear. Between the trimmed V and J ends, which lost 0 bases and 3 bases, there was a span of 10 bases. CDR3 length equals 15 residues. Looked up from germline, CDR1 is SGHTS and CDR2 is YDEGEE. CDR3 sequence reads: CASSLGSQFNQPQHF. In DNA, the CDR3 is TGTGCCAGCAGCTTGGGGAGTCAGTTCAATCAGCCCCAGCATTTT.

The rearrangement links TRBV19 to TRBJ1-2; D unresolved. The ends were cut back, 8 bases at V and 4 bases at J, with 20 bases in the middle. CDR1 LNHDA and CDR2 SQIVND come from the germline V gene (reference sequence). CDR3 length: 15 amino acids. The CDR3 DNA is TGTGCCAGTCATCTGGACCGGGATATAACCTATGGCTACACCTTC. It codes for CASHLDRDITYGYTF.

The chain carries TRBV10-3 and TRBJ2-3; D gene unclear. Trimming cost V 9 bases and J 3 bases, with 19 bases left between them. Germline V gene lookup returns CDR1 ENHRY and CDR2 SYGVKD. The CDR3 is 15 amino acids. Here the CDR3 DNA reads TGTGCCATTAAAAGGGATTATGAGGCTACAGATACGCAGTATTTT. Protein sequence: CAIKRDYEATDTQYF.

In regard to this clone: Other DNA sequences of this sample code for an identical CDR3. The CDR3 spells CASSPSSGEAYNEQFF. DNA for the CDR3: TGTGCCAGCAGTCCTTCTAGCGGAGAAGCCTACAATGAGCAGTTCTTC. V and J are TRBV27 and TRBJ2-1; TRBD2 agrees at 7 bases. Germline loops: CDR1 MNHEY, CDR2 SMNVEV (reference sequence). Losses at the gene ends were 5 bases for V and 2 bases for J; bases not matched to a gene: 9. CDR3 length: 16 residues.

The gene calls are TRBV5-6 and TRBJ2-3; a possible D gene is TRBD2 (6 bases). V was clipped by 4 bases and J by 0 bases, with 9 bases between them. The length of the CDR3 is 14 residues. Looked up from germline, CDR1 is SGHDT and CDR2 is YYEEEE. As DNA, the CDR3 is TGTGCCAGCAGCGGGGGGATTAGCACAGATACGCAGTATTTT. Protein: CASSGGISTDTQYF.

The V and J genes are TRBV28 and TRBJ1-6; D is unresolved. V lost 7 bases to trimming and J lost 19 bases, with 20 bases between them. CDR3 length: 12 amino acids. Germline V gene data show CDR1 as MDHEN and CDR2 as SYDVKM. As DNA, the CDR3 is TGTGCCAGCAATACTAGTCCGGGCCCCCGGCACTTT. Translated: CASNTSPGPRHF.

J is TRBJ2-7 and V is TRBV7-2, with a tentative D call TRBD2 (5 bases). CDR1 and CDR2 from the germline V gene are SGHTA and FQGNSA. The CDR3 sequence is 13 residues long. The V and J ends lost 5 bases and 4 bases respectively, with 12 bases between them. The CDR3 here is CASSPGLLYEQYF. In DNA, the CDR3 is TGTGCCAGCAGCCCCGGACTCCTTTACGAGCAGTACTTC.

J is TRBJ1-1 and V is TRBV19; 8 bases are shared with TRBD1. The junction had 5 bases not matched to a gene; V was cut back by 2 bases and J by 6 bases. The CDR3 is 14 residues long. CDR1 LNHDA and CDR2 SQIVND come from the germline V gene (reference sequence). Here the CDR3 DNA reads TGTGCCAGTAGTATATTCCAGGGGGCCCCTGAAGCTTTCTTT. Translating gives CASSIFQGAPEAFF. Supplemented by reference TRBV19 and TRBJ1-1, the full variable domain reads DGGITQSPKYLFRKEGQNVTLSCEQNLNHDAMYWYRQDPGQGLRLIYYSQIVNDFQKGDIAEGYSVSREKKESFPLTVTSAQKNPTAFYLCASSIFQGAPEAFFGQGTRLTVV.

The rearrangement joins TRBV7-9 to TRBJ1-4; D is unclear. The CDR3 runs 15 residues. Trimming shortened V by 5 bases and J by 0 bases, and 10 bases separated the two germline ends. Germline CDR1 SEHNR, CDR2 FQNEAQ (reference sequence). CDR3 sequence (DNA): TGTGCCAGCAGCCCCTCGGGATCAACTAATGAAAAACTGTTTTTT. Translated: CASSPSGSTNEKLFF.

A note on this clone: This sample also contains other DNA sequences that code for the same CDR3. The V call is TRBV27, the J call TRBJ2-1, with D possibly TRBD2 on 6 matching bases. The CDR3 spans 14 residues. CDR1 and CDR2 from the germline V gene are MNHEY and SMNVEV (reference sequence). V lost 8 bases and J lost 3, with 14 bases in between. The CDR3 DNA reads TGTGCCAGCTCGGCCGGGGGATTCTACAATGAGCAGTTCTTC. Translation gives CASSAGGFYNEQFF.

The chain employs TRBV6-1 and TRBJ2-1; 9 bases fit TRBD2. This CDR3 comprises 13 residues. In germline, CDR1 is MNHNS, CDR2 SASEGT. The V segment lost 4 bases and the J segment 6 bases; nucleotides outside the gene matches: 1. The CDR3 DNA reads as TGTGCCAGCAGTGGACTAGCGGTCAATGAGCAGTTCTTC. This codes for CASSGLAVNEQFF.